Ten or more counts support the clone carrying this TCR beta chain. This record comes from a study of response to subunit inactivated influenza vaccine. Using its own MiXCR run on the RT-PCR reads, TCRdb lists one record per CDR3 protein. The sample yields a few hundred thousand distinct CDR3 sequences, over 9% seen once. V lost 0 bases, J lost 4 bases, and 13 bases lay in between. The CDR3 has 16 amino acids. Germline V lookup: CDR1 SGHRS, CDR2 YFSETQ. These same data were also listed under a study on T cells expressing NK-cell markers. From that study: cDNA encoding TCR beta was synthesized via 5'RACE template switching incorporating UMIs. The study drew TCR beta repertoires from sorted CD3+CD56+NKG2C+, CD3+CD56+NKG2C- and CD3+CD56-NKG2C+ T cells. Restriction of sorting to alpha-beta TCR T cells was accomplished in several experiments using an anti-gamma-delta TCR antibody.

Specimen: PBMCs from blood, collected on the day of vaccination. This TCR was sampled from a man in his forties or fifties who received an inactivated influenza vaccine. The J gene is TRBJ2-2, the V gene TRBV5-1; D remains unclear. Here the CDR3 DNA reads TGCGCCAGCAGCTTGGATGGAGTTGGTGCCACCGGGGAGCTGTTTTTT. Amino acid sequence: CASSLDGVGATGELFF.